The clone carrying this TCR beta chain has a count of ten or more. Its antigen is as yet unknown. The CDR3 is 16 residues long. Trimming left V 1 base short and J 2 bases short, with 14 bases between. Germline assignment: CDR1 SEHNR and CDR2 FQNEAQ (reference sequence). This entry belongs to a study of T cells in Graves' hyperthyroidism and ophthalmopathy. Findings and limits, study-wide: Clonotypes that were expanded in thyroid above 0.001 mostly appeared in blood too. Stable hyperthyroidism was told apart from ophthalmopathy by a model built on 13 V-J features.

Amplification of TCR beta CDR3 regions used RNA as the template. Using the HTBI primer set, a first-round RT-PCR was run on the TCR CDR3. TCRdb re-analysed the multiplex PCR reads in MiXCR, keeping a single row per CDR3 protein. The table lists 350,000 or so distinct CDR3 sequences, 15% to 20% of them singletons. Based on clinical symptoms, serum thyroxine and TRAb, thyroid ultrasound and orbital computed tomography, diagnoses were reached. Extraction of PBMCs used 10 ml of fresh peripheral blood. Material: blood. The V call is TRBV7-9, the J call TRBJ2-5; D is possibly TRBD1 (6 bases). This clonotype was sampled from a woman aged 40 to 50 with Graves' ophthalmopathy. The CDR3 coding sequence is TGTGCCAGCAGCTTAGGTTCCGGGACATTTCAAGAGACCCAGTACTTC. It translates to CASSLGSGTFQETQYF.